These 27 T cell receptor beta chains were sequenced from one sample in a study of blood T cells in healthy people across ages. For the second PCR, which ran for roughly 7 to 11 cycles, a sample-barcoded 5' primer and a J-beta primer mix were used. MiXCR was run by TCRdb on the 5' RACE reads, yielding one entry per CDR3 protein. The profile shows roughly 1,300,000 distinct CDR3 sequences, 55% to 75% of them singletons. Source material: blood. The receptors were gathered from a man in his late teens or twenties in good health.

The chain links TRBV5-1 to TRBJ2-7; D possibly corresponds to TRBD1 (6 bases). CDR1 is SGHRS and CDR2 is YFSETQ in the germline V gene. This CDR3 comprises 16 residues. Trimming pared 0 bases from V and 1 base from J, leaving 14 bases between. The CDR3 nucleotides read TGCGCCAGCAGCTTGGTAGGACAGTTTTCTTCCTACGAGCAGTACTTC. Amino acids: CASSLVGQFSSYEQYF.

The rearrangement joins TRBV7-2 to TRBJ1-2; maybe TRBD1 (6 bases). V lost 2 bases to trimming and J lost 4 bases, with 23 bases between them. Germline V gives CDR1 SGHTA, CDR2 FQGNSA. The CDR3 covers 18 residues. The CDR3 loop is CASSLRGNSQIGGYGYTF. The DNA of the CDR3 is TGTGCCAGCAGCTTAAGGGGGAACAGTCAGATCGGAGGCTATGGCTACACCTTC.

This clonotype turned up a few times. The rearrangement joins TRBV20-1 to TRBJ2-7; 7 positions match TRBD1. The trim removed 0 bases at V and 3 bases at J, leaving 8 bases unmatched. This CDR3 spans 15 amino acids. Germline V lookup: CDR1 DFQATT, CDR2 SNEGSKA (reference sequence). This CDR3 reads CSARDRGDRVYEQYF. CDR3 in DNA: TGCAGTGCTAGAGATCGTGGAGACAGGGTCTACGAGCAGTACTTC.

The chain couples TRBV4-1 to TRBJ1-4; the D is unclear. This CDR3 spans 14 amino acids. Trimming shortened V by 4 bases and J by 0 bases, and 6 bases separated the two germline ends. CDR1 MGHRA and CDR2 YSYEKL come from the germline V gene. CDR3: CASSRDTTNEKLFF. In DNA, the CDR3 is TGCGCCAGCAGCCGAGACACAACTAATGAAAAACTGTTTTTT.

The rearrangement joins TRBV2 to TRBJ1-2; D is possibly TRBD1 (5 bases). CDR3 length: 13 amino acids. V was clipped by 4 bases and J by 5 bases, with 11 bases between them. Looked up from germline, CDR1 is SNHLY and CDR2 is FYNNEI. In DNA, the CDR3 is TGTGCCAGCAGTGGGACACCCAGTTATGGCTACACCTTC. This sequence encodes CASSGTPSYGYTF.

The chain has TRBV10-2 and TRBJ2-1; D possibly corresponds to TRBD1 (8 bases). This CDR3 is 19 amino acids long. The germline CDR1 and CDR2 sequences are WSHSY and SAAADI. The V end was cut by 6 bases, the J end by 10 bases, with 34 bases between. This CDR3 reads CASSSLTGDYHVSECEQFF. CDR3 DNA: TGCGCCAGCAGCTCCTTGACAGGGGACTACCATGTTTCGGAATGCGAGCAGTTCTTC.

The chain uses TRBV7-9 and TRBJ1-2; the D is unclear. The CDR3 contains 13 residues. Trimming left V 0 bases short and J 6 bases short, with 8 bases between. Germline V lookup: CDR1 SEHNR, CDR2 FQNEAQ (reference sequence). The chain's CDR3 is CASSLARTHGYTF. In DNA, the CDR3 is TGTGCCAGCAGCTTAGCGCGGACCCATGGCTACACCTTC.

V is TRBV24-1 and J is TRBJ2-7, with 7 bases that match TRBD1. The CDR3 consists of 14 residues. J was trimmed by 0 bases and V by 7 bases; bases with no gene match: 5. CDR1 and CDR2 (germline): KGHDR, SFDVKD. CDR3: CATSRQGSSYEQYF. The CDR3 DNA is TGTGCCACCAGCAGACAGGGCAGCTCCTACGAGCAGTACTTC.

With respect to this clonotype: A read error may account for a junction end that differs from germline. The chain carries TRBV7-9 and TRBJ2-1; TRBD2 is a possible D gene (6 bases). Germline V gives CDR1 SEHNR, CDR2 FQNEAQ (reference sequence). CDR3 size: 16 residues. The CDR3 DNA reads TGTGCCAGCAGCTTAATGGATGACGGGAGTTACAATGAGCATTTCTTC. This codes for CASSLMDDGSYNEHFF.

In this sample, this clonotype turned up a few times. The chain's CDR3 is CASSQDVSGTYEQYF. In DNA form, the CDR3 reads TGCGCCAGCAGCCAAGATGTCTCTGGCACCTACGAGCAGTACTTC. V usage is TRBV4-1 and J usage is TRBJ2-7; D gene ambiguous. V was shortened by 0 bases and J by 2 bases, with 11 bases between the two germline ends. This CDR3 spans 15 amino acids. Germline V gives CDR1 MGHRA, CDR2 YSYEKL.

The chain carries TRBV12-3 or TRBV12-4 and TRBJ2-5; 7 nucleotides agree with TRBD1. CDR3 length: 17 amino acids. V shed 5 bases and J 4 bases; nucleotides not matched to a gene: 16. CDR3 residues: CASSLTPGTEGLETQYF. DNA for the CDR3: TGTGCCAGCAGTCTAACTCCCGGGACAGAGGGGTTAGAGACCCAGTACTTC.

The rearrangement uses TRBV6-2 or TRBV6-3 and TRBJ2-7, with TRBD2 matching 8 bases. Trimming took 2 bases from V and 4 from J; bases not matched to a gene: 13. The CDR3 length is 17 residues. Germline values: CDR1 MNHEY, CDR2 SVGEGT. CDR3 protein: CASSYGRPSGSLYEQYF. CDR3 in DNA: TGTGCCAGCAGTTACGGACGGCCCAGCGGGAGTTTGTACGAGCAGTACTTC.

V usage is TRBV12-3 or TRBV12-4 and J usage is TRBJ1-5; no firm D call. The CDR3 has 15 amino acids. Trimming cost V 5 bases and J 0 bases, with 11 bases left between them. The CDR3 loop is CASSPAQYSNQPQHF. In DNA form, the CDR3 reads TGTGCCAGCAGTCCCGCCCAATATAGCAATCAGCCCCAGCATTTT.

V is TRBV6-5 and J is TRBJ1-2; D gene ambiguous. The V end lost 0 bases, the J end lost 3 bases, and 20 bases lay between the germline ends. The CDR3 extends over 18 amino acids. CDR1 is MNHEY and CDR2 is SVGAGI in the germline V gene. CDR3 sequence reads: CASSYSSEYYLVDYGYTF. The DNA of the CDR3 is TGTGCCAGCAGTTACTCTTCCGAATACTACCTAGTGGACTATGGCTACACCTTC.

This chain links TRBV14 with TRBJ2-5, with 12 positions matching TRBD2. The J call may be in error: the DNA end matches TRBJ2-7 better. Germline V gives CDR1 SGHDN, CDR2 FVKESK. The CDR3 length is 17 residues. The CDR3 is CASSQDLRGLAGFEQYF. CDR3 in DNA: TGTGCCAGCAGCCAAGATCTCCGAGGACTAGCGGGATTCGAGCAGTACTTC.

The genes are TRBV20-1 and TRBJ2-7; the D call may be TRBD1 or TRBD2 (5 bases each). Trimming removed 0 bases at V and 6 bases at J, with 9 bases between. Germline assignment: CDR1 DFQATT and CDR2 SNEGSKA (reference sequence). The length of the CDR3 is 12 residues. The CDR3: CSARDIGTEQYF. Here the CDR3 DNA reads TGCAGTGCTAGAGATATAGGGACCGAGCAGTACTTC.

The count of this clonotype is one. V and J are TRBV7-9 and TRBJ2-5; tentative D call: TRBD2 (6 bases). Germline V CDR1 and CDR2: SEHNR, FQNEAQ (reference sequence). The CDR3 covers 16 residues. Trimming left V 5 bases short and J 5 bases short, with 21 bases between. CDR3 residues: CASSRTRTGGDETQYF. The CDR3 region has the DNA TGTGCCAGCAGCAGAACTAGGACCGGGGGTGACGAGACCCAGTACTTC. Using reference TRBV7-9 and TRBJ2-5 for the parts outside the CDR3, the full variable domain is DTGVSQNPRHKITKRGQNVTFRCDPISEHNRLYWYRQTLGQGPEFLTYFQNEAQLEKSRLLSDRFSAERPKGSFSTLEIQRTEQGDSAMYLCASSRTRTGGDETQYFGPGTRLLVL.

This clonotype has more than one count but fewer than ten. The CDR3 coding sequence is TGCGCCAGCAGCTTGACCCCTCTGAGTACGCAGTATTTT. This gives the protein CASSLTPLSTQYF. The chain employs TRBV5-1 and TRBJ2-3; D unresolved. V lost 1 base, J lost 8 bases, and 11 bases lay in between. The germline V gene encodes CDR1 SGHRS and CDR2 YFSETQ. CDR3 size: 13 residues.

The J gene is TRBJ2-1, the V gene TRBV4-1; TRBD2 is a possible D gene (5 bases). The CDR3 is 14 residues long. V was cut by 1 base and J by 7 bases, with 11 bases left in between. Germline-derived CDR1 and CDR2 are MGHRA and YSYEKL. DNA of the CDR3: TGCGCCAGCAGCCAAGGGACTTCGCGAAATGAGCAGTTCTTC. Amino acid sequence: CASSQGTSRNEQFF.

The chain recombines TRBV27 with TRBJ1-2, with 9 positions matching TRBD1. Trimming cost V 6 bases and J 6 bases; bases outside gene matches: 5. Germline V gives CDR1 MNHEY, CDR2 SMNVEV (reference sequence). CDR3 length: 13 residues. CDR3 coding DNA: TGTGCCAGCAGCAACAGGGGGCGGAATGGCTACACCTTC. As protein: CASSNRGRNGYTF.

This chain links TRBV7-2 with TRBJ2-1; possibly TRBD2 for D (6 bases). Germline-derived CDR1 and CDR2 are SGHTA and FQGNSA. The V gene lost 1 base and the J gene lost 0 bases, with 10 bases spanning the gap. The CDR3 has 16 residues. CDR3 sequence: CASSLGGDHSYNEQFF. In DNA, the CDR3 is TGTGCCAGCAGCTTAGGGGGGGACCACTCCTACAATGAGCAGTTCTTC.

Here the CDR3 DNA reads TGTGCCAGCAGCTTAGCGGGGGAAACCTACGAGCAGTACTTC. Its translation: CASSLAGETYEQYF. The chain employs TRBV13 and TRBJ2-7, with a weak D call TRBD2 (6 bases). The V gene lost 1 base and the J gene lost 2 bases, with 9 bases spanning the gap. The germline V gene has CDR1 PRHDT and CDR2 FYEKMQ (reference sequence). This CDR3 comprises 14 residues.

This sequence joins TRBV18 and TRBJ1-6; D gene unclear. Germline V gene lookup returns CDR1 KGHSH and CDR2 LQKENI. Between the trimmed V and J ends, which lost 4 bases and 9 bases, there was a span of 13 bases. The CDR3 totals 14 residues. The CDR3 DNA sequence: TGTGCCAGCTCACAGCAGGCTGGCGCTTCACCCCTCCACTTT. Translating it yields CASSQQAGASPLHF.

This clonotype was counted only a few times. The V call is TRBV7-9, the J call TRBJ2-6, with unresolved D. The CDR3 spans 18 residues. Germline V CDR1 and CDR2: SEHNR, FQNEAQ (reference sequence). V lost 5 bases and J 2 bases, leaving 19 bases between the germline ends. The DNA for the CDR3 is TGTGCCAGCAGCCAACGGAGACGGAGTTTGACTGGGGCCAACGTCCTGACTTTC. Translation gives CASSQRRRSLTGANVLTF.

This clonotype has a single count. DNA of the CDR3: TGTGCCAGCAGCCAATCACGGGGGTACTATAATTCACCCCTCCACTTT. This sequence encodes CASSQSRGYYNSPLHF. The chain is built from TRBV13 and TRBJ1-6; possibly TRBD1 for D (5 bases). V was trimmed by 5 bases and J by 3 bases, leaving 14 bases between them. The CDR3 runs 16 residues. Germline V lookup: CDR1 PRHDT, CDR2 FYEKMQ (reference sequence).

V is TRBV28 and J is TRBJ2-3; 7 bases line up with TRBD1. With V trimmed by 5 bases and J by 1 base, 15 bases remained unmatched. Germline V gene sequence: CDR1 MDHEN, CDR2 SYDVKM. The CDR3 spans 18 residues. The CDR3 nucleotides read TGTGCCAGCAGTCCGGCGACCGTGACAGGGATGGGCACAGATACGCAGTATTTT. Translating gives CASSPATVTGMGTDTQYF. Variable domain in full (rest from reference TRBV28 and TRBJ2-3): DVKVTQSSRYLVKRTGEKVFLECVQDMDHENMFWYRQDPGLGLRLIYFSYDVKMKEKGDIPEGYSVSREKKERFSLILESASTNQTSMYLCASSPATVTGMGTDTQYFGPGTRLTVL.

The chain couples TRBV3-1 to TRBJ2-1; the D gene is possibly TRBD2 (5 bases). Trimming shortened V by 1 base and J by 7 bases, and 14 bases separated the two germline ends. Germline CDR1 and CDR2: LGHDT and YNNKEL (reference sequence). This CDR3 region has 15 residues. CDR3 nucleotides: TGTGCCAGCAGCCAAGGGGAGCTACGTATGAATGAGCAGTTCTTC. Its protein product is CASSQGELRMNEQFF.